These 16 T cell receptor beta chains were sequenced from one sample in a study of T cells in Graves' hyperthyroidism and ophthalmopathy. Amplified TCR beta CDR3 regions came from RNA transcripts. During a first-round RT-PCR of the TCR CDR3, the HTBI primer set was used. MiXCR was run by TCRdb on the multiplex PCR reads, yielding one entry per CDR3 protein. The table includes about 560,000 distinct CDR3 sequences, approximately 16% detected once. Material for sequencing was blood. Receptors originate from a woman younger than 35 with Graves' hyperthyroidism.

J is TRBJ1-3 and V is TRBV18; D remains ambiguous. The CDR3 consists of 19 residues. The germline CDR1 and CDR2 sequences are KGHSH and LQKENI. V was trimmed by 1 base and J by 1 base, leaving 20 bases between them. DNA for the CDR3: TGTGCCAGCTCACCACTCGGCGCAGGTCAGAGAGATTCTGGAAACACCATATATTTT. Residues: CASSPLGAGQRDSGNTIYF.

As to this clonotype: The missing conserved phenylalanine or tryptophan at the end of this CDR3 makes a read error likely. The V and J genes are TRBV6-1 and TRBJ1-3; no reliable D call. The V gene lost 6 bases and the J gene lost 0 bases, with 12 bases spanning the gap. Per the germline V gene, CDR1 is MNHNS and CDR2 is SASEGT. The CDR3 loop spans 15 amino acids. The CDR3 coding sequence is TGTGCCAGCAGGCCCGTACAGCGCTCTGGAAACACCATATATCTT. Its protein product is CASRPVQRSGNTIYL.

This clonotype was picked up a small number of times. The chain carries TRBV7-8 and TRBJ1-2, with a possible D match to TRBD1 (6 bases). The CDR3 runs 14 residues. The ends were cut back, 6 bases at V and 6 bases at J, with 17 bases in the middle. Germline V gene data show CDR1 as SGHVS and CDR2 as FQNEAQ. The CDR3 coding sequence is TGTGCCAGCAGTTGGGCCGGGGGCATGGATGGCTACACCTTC. It codes for CASSWAGGMDGYTF. Combining the CDR3 with reference TRBV7-8 and TRBJ1-2 gives the whole variable domain GAGVSQSPRYKVAKRGQDVALRCDPISGHVSLFWYQQALGQGPEFLTYFQNEAQLDKSGLPSDRFFAERPEGSVSTLKIQRTQQEDSAVYLCASSWAGGMDGYTFGSGTRLTVV.

A word on this clonotype: With only one base between it and a far larger clone, this is likely a read error. This sequence joins TRBV11-3 and TRBJ2-3; D ambiguous. The CDR3 sequence is 14 residues long. The V gene's germline CDR1 is SGHNT and CDR2 YENEEA. CDR3 coding DNA: TGTGCCAGCAGCTTAGATGGCAGCACAGATACGCATTATTTT. As protein: CASSLDGSTDTHYF.

The table lists this clonotype with many counts. V usage is TRBV11-2 and J usage is TRBJ2-7; D not certain. Per the germline V gene, CDR1 is SGHAT and CDR2 is FQNNGV. This CDR3 contains 12 residues. Trimming stripped 3 bases from V and 3 bases from J, with 6 bases between. The CDR3 here is CASSFVFYEQYF. CDR3 nucleotide sequence: TGTGCCAGCAGCTTCGTCTTCTACGAGCAGTACTTC.

A few counts support this clonotype. This sequence joins TRBV18 and TRBJ1-2; D is unresolved. Trimming pared 6 bases from V and 4 bases from J, leaving 18 bases between. The CDR3 spans 15 residues. The germline gives CDR1 KGHSH, CDR2 LQKENI. The CDR3 DNA is TGTGCCAGCTCCCACAGCAAGGCGGCCGCCTATGGCTACACCTTC. It is translated as CASSHSKAAAYGYTF.

This clonotype was seen at least ten times. This sequence joins TRBV2 and TRBJ2-3; 8 nucleotides match TRBD2. Germline-derived CDR1 and CDR2 are SNHLY and FYNNEI. This CDR3 has 15 residues. The V and J ends lost 7 bases and 4 bases, in that order; junction bases with no gene match: 10. CDR3 DNA sequence: TGTGCCAGCAATCTCCGGGGGGGGCGGGCAGATACGCAGTATTTT. Translation gives CASNLRGGRADTQYF.

The chain carries TRBV4-1 and TRBJ1-2, with a tentative D call TRBD1 (5 bases). V dropped 0 bases and J dropped 7 bases, with 9 bases sitting between them. The CDR3 is 13 residues long. CDR1 MGHRA and CDR2 YSYEKL come from the germline V gene. The DNA for the CDR3 is TGCGCCAGCAGCCAAGATGAGGGGACTGGCTACACCTTC. The encoded protein is CASSQDEGTGYTF.

This sequence joins TRBV27 and TRBJ2-1; D remains ambiguous. The germline CDR1 and CDR2 sequences are MNHEY and SMNVEV (reference sequence). The CDR3 is 12 residues long. The DNA for the CDR3 is TGTGGAGTAGGGTCCTCCTACAATGAGCAGTTCTTC. This sequence encodes CGVGSSYNEQFF.

This clonotype has ten or more counts. CDR3: CASSQVSGGPYEQYF. In DNA, the CDR3 is TGTGCCAGCAGCCAAGTTAGCGGGGGACCCTACGAGCAGTACTTC. The rearrangement links TRBV3-1 to TRBJ2-7; 9 nucleotides align to TRBD2. The length of the CDR3 is 15 residues. Germline assignment: CDR1 LGHDT and CDR2 YNNKEL (reference sequence). V shed 1 base and J 2 bases; nucleotides not matched to a gene: 3.

A single count supports this clonotype. The chain employs TRBV19 and TRBJ1-4, with TRBD1 matching over 7 bases. Germline loops: CDR1 LNHDA, CDR2 SQIVND (reference sequence). The CDR3 has 14 amino acids. J gave up 8 bases and V 5 bases, and 8 bases lay outside the gene matches. The DNA for the CDR3 is TGTGCCAGTAGTCGACGACAGGGCAGCGAAAAACTGTTTTTT. It yields the protein CASSRRQGSEKLFF.

This clonotype has only a few counts. The chain carries TRBV6-6 and TRBJ1-2; D remains ambiguous. Per the germline V gene, CDR1 is MNHNY and CDR2 is SVGAGI (reference sequence). V lost 0 bases and J lost 4, with 18 bases in between. The CDR3 consists of 17 residues. This CDR3 is CASSYSMMGSGGYGYTF. CDR3 nucleotides: TGTGCCAGCAGTTACTCGATGATGGGGAGTGGCGGCTATGGCTACACCTTC.

This clonotype came up a few times. The gene calls are TRBV4-3 and TRBJ2-3; D is undetermined. Per the germline V gene, CDR1 is LGHNA and CDR2 is YSLEER. Trimming removed 0 bases from V and 7 bases from J, with 8 bases in between. CDR3 size: 13 residues. The CDR3 loop is CASSQDFLNTQYF. The CDR3 region has the DNA TGCGCCAGCAGCCAAGATTTCCTTAATACGCAGTATTTT.

This clonotype turned up a few times. This chain's CDR3 is CASSETGEYQPQHF. The CDR3 DNA reads TGCGCCAGCAGCGAGACAGGGGAGTACCAGCCCCAGCATTTT. The V and J genes are TRBV5-1 and TRBJ1-5; the match to TRBD1 covers 8 bases. The CDR3 runs 14 residues. The ends lost 4 bases at V and 7 bases at J; junction bases unmatched: 7. In germline, CDR1 is SGHRS, CDR2 YFSETQ.

This clonotype was observed a few times. The chain carries TRBV14 and TRBJ2-1; D gene ambiguous. Between the trimmed V and J ends, which lost 1 base and 0 bases, there was a span of 7 bases. Germline CDR1 and CDR2: SGHDN and FVKESK. There are 15 residues in the CDR3. The CDR3 loop reads CASSQAVPSYNEQFF. CDR3 DNA: TGTGCCAGCAGCCAAGCCGTTCCCTCCTACAATGAGCAGTTCTTC.

This clonotype has ten or more counts. This chain joins TRBV29-1 and TRBJ2-1; D possibly corresponds to TRBD2 (6 bases). This CDR3 has 11 amino acids. With 6 bases removed from V and 10 bases from J, the gap between germline ends came to 13 bases. In germline, CDR1 is SQVTM, CDR2 ANQGSEA. As DNA, the CDR3 is TGCAGCGTGGGGCGGGGTAGGGAGCAGTTCTTC. Its translation: CSVGRGREQFF.